Included here is one T cell receptor (beta chain) sequence, with context. This specimen belongs to a study of T cell changes during pregnancy in multiple sclerosis. The protocol was immunoSEQ multiplex PCR, while the TCRdb copy is restricted to in-frame clones and leaves out a portion. Here the sample spans fewer than 20,000 clones, over 70% being singletons. The CDR3 consists of 16 residues. The V end lost 1 base, the J end lost 0 bases, and 12 bases lay between the germline ends. Germline V CDR1 and CDR2: SNHLY, FYNNEI. The genes are TRBV2 and TRBJ1-1; D is unresolved. This clonotype was sampled from a female donor in good health, enrolled as a control in a pregnancy study. The sample in question was CD8+ T cells from peripheral blood mononuclear cells, obtained in the third trimester of pregnancy. The CDR3 protein is CASSEGFAGLNTEAFF. The CDR3 DNA follows: TGTGCCAGCAGTGAAGGGTTTGCGGGGTTGAACACTGAAGCTTTCTTT.